This is a list of T cell receptor beta chains from one sample in a study of memory B cells and T cells in multiple sclerosis. No antigens are known for them. The protocol was immunoSEQ multiplex PCR, while the TCRdb copy is restricted to in-frame clones and leaves out a portion. The data contain about 32,000 clones, around 86% of them singletons. The sample consisted of PBMCs from blood kept in culture. The receptors originated from a human donor with multiple sclerosis. Both conserved end residues are part of each CDR3. Fields, in order: J gene, D gene, clone size, V gene, CDR3 protein, CDR3 DNA. D genes are given only for firm matches. Clone size is not always given. Where it is, it says once, few, many or a class for expanded clones.

j_call: TRBJ1-2
d_call: .
clone_size: .
v_call: TRBV5-1
cdr3_aa: CASSLGPINYGYTF
cdr3_nt: TGCGCCAGCAGCTTGGGACCAATTAACTATGGCTACACCTTC

j_call: TRBJ1-1
d_call: TRBD1
clone_size: .
v_call: TRBV18
cdr3_aa: CASSRTQQGIDTEAFF
cdr3_nt: TGTGCCAGCTCACGTACCCAACAGGGGATTGACACTGAAGCTTTCTTT

j_call: TRBJ2-1
d_call: .
clone_size: .
v_call: TRBV2
cdr3_aa: CASSGDYNEQFF
cdr3_nt: TGTGCCAGCAGTGGAGATTACAATGAGCAGTTCTTC

j_call: TRBJ2-7
d_call: TRBD2
clone_size: few
v_call: TRBV19
cdr3_aa: CASSTSGTSGDEQYF
cdr3_nt: TGTGCCAGTAGTACCAGCGGGACTAGCGGGGACGAGCAGTACTTC

j_call: TRBJ2-1
d_call: TRBD2
clone_size: .
v_call: TRBV18
cdr3_aa: CASSPLRLAREQFF
cdr3_nt: TGTGCCAGCTCACCACTGAGACTAGCCCGGGAGCAGTTCTTC

j_call: TRBJ1-1
d_call: .
clone_size: .
v_call: TRBV5-1
cdr3_aa: CASSHTGAEDTEAFF
cdr3_nt: TGCGCCAGCAGCCATACAGGTGCGGAGGACACTGAAGCTTTCTTT

j_call: TRBJ2-2
d_call: .
clone_size: .
v_call: TRBV30
cdr3_aa: CAWRQGNTGELFF
cdr3_nt: TGTGCCTGGAGACAGGGGAACACCGGGGAGCTGTTTTTT

j_call: TRBJ2-1
d_call: .
clone_size: .
v_call: TRBV5-1
cdr3_aa: CASSLGQSNEQFF
cdr3_nt: TGCGCCAGCAGCTTGGGACAGTCTAATGAGCAGTTCTTC

j_call: TRBJ2-7
d_call: TRBD2
clone_size: .
v_call: TRBV15
cdr3_aa: CATSREASAGGSYEQYF
cdr3_nt: TGTGCCACCAGCAGAGAGGCGTCAGCGGGGGGCTCCTACGAGCAGTACTTC

j_call: TRBJ2-1
d_call: TRBD2
clone_size: once
v_call: TRBV11-2
cdr3_aa: CASSSAGELFF
cdr3_nt: TGTGCCAGCAGTTCAGCGGGAGAATTGTTCTTC

j_call: TRBJ1-4
d_call: .
clone_size: .
v_call: TRBV30
cdr3_aa: CAGLAAATNEKLFF
cdr3_nt: TGTGCCGGCCTTGCGGCTGCAACTAATGAAAAACTGTTTTTT

j_call: TRBJ2-1
d_call: .
clone_size: .
v_call: TRBV9
cdr3_aa: CASSVALGNNEQFF
cdr3_nt: TGTGCCAGCAGCGTAGCTTTGGGAAACAATGAGCAGTTCTTC

j_call: TRBJ1-1
d_call: .
clone_size: few
v_call: TRBV19
cdr3_aa: CASSMGGWNTEAFF
cdr3_nt: TGTGCCAGTAGTATGGGAGGGTGGAACACTGAAGCTTTCTTT

j_call: TRBJ2-1
d_call: TRBD2
clone_size: .
v_call: TRBV4-1
cdr3_aa: CASSHTSGDYNEQFF
cdr3_nt: TGCGCCAGCAGCCATACTAGCGGGGACTACAATGAGCAGTTCTTC

j_call: TRBJ1-2
d_call: .
clone_size: .
v_call: TRBV2
cdr3_aa: CASSEPNRDANGYTF
cdr3_nt: TGTGCCAGCAGCGAACCTAACCGGGACGCCAATGGCTACACCTTC

j_call: TRBJ2-1
d_call: .
clone_size: once
v_call: TRBV5-4
cdr3_aa: CASSLSYGGVNEQFF
cdr3_nt: TGTGCCAGCAGCTTATCTTACGGGGGAGTTAATGAGCAGTTCTTC

j_call: TRBJ2-4
d_call: TRBD2
clone_size: .
v_call: TRBV5-6
cdr3_aa: CASSAGLATSKNIQYF
cdr3_nt: TGTGCCAGCAGCGCTGGACTAGCGACGTCTAAAAACATTCAGTACTTC

j_call: TRBJ1-5
d_call: TRBD1
clone_size: .
v_call: TRBV2
cdr3_aa: CASKDRVNQPQHF
cdr3_nt: TGTGCCAGTAAAGACAGGGTCAATCAGCCCCAGCATTTT

j_call: TRBJ1-5
d_call: TRBD1
clone_size: .
v_call: TRBV19
cdr3_aa: CASRTRDRGNQPQHF
cdr3_nt: TGTGCCAGTAGGACCCGGGACAGGGGCAATCAGCCCCAGCATTTT

j_call: TRBJ2-3
d_call: TRBD2
clone_size: .
v_call: TRBV25-1
cdr3_aa: CASSPPASGSRDTQYF
cdr3_nt: TGTGCCAGCAGTCCCCCCGCTAGCGGGAGTCGTGATACGCAGTATTTT

j_call: TRBJ1-1
d_call: .
clone_size: .
v_call: TRBV11-3
cdr3_aa: CASSLGRTEAFF
cdr3_nt: TGTGCCAGCAGCTTAGGGCGCACTGAAGCTTTCTTT

j_call: TRBJ2-7
d_call: .
clone_size: .
v_call: TRBV9
cdr3_aa: CASSVSGGASYEQYF
cdr3_nt: TGTGCCAGCAGCGTATCCGGGGGCGCTTCCTACGAGCAGTACTTC

j_call: TRBJ1-2
d_call: TRBD1
clone_size: .
v_call: TRBV6-5
cdr3_aa: CASRRQGPNYGYTF
cdr3_nt: TGTGCCAGCAGGAGACAGGGCCCAAACTATGGCTACACCTTC

j_call: TRBJ2-1
d_call: .
clone_size: .
v_call: TRBV28
cdr3_aa: CASSRHNEQFF
cdr3_nt: TGTGCCAGCAGTCGACACAATGAGCAGTTCTTC

j_call: TRBJ2-5
d_call: .
clone_size: .
v_call: TRBV18
cdr3_aa: CASSRARAEETQYF
cdr3_nt: TGTGCCAGCTCCCGCGCCAGGGCCGAAGAGACCCAGTACTTC

j_call: TRBJ2-5
d_call: TRBD1
clone_size: .
v_call: TRBV11-2
cdr3_aa: CASSSGTGGRETQYF
cdr3_nt: TGTGCCAGCAGTTCCGGGACAGGGGGCAGAGAGACCCAGTACTTC

j_call: TRBJ1-3
d_call: .
clone_size: few
v_call: TRBV7-9
cdr3_aa: CASSSPNRVSGNTIYF
cdr3_nt: TGTGCCAGCAGCTCACCTAACAGGGTATCTGGAAACACCATATATTTT

j_call: TRBJ2-1
d_call: .
clone_size: .
v_call: TRBV4-1
cdr3_aa: CASSQDINKQFF
cdr3_nt: TGCGCCAGCAGCCAAGACATTAACAAGCAGTTCTTC

j_call: TRBJ1-1
d_call: TRBD1
clone_size: .
v_call: TRBV9
cdr3_aa: CASSVEEGQGNEAFF
cdr3_nt: TGTGCCAGCAGCGTAGAGGAGGGACAGGGGAATGAAGCTTTCTTT

j_call: TRBJ2-5
d_call: .
clone_size: .
v_call: TRBV5-1
cdr3_aa: CASSLGLQETQYF
cdr3_nt: TGCGCCAGCAGCTTGGGACTGCAAGAGACCCAGTACTTC

j_call: TRBJ2-1
d_call: TRBD2
clone_size: .
v_call: TRBV2
cdr3_aa: CASSEARDYAGNEQFF
cdr3_nt: TGTGCCAGCAGTGAAGCCCGGGACTACGCTGGCAATGAGCAGTTCTTC

j_call: TRBJ1-1
d_call: .
clone_size: .
v_call: TRBV7-3
cdr3_aa: CASSFGTNTEAFF
cdr3_nt: TGTGCCAGCAGCTTCGGGACCAACACTGAAGCTTTCTTT

j_call: TRBJ2-2
d_call: .
clone_size: .
v_call: TRBV6-4
cdr3_aa: CASSIDPNTGELFF
cdr3_nt: TGTGCCAGCAGTATCGACCCCAACACCGGGGAGCTGTTTTTT

j_call: TRBJ2-1
d_call: TRBD2
clone_size: .
v_call: TRBV19
cdr3_aa: CASSSGGVSYNEQFF
cdr3_nt: TGTGCCAGTAGTTCGGGGGGGGTCTCCTACAATGAGCAGTTCTTC

j_call: TRBJ2-1
d_call: .
clone_size: .
v_call: TRBV28
cdr3_aa: CASRGSSYNEQFF
cdr3_nt: TGTGCCAGCCGAGGTAGCTCTTACAATGAGCAGTTCTTC

j_call: TRBJ2-3
d_call: TRBD2
clone_size: .
v_call: TRBV11-3
cdr3_aa: CASSLGMGGRTDTQYF
cdr3_nt: TGTGCCAGCAGCCTGGGTATGGGCGGGAGAACAGATACGCAGTATTTT

j_call: TRBJ2-3
d_call: TRBD2
clone_size: .
v_call: TRBV9
cdr3_aa: CASSVGSGGSRDTQYF
cdr3_nt: TGTGCCAGCAGCGTAGGTAGCGGGGGGTCGAGGGATACGCAGTATTTT

j_call: TRBJ2-3
d_call: TRBD1
clone_size: .
v_call: TRBV7-3
cdr3_aa: CASSWTGADTQYF
cdr3_nt: TGTGCCAGCAGCTGGACAGGGGCAGATACGCAGTATTTT

j_call: TRBJ1-4
d_call: .
clone_size: .
v_call: TRBV6-1
cdr3_aa: CASNGQQNEKLFF
cdr3_nt: TGTGCCAGCAATGGACAGCAAAATGAAAAACTGTTTTTT

j_call: TRBJ2-5
d_call: .
clone_size: .
v_call: TRBV7-9
cdr3_aa: CASSSPGQETQYF
cdr3_nt: TGTGCCAGCAGCTCCCCCGGACAAGAGACCCAGTACTTC

j_call: TRBJ2-7
d_call: TRBD1
clone_size: once
v_call: TRBV6-5
cdr3_aa: CASRGTGKVEQYF
cdr3_nt: TGTGCCAGCAGAGGGACAGGGAAGGTCGAGCAGTACTTC

j_call: TRBJ2-5
d_call: .
clone_size: .
v_call: TRBV28
cdr3_aa: CASSLRRQQETQYF
cdr3_nt: TGTGCCAGCAGTTTACGTCGACAGCAAGAGACCCAGTACTTC

j_call: TRBJ1-1
d_call: TRBD1
clone_size: once
v_call: TRBV5-1
cdr3_aa: CASSLGDTGGKAFF
cdr3_nt: TGCGCCAGCAGCTTGGGCGACACAGGGGGCAAAGCTTTCTTT

j_call: TRBJ1-4
d_call: .
clone_size: .
v_call: TRBV7-7
cdr3_aa: CASSLGIGGGEKLFF
cdr3_nt: TGTGCCAGCAGCTTAGGGATAGGTGGGGGTGAAAAACTGTTTTTT

j_call: TRBJ1-2
d_call: .
clone_size: .
v_call: TRBV12-5
cdr3_aa: CASGTEANYGYTF
cdr3_nt: TGTGCTAGTGGAACAGAAGCTAACTATGGCTACACCTTC

j_call: TRBJ2-3
d_call: .
clone_size: .
v_call: TRBV12-1
cdr3_aa: CARLGGRGTDTQYF
cdr3_nt: TGTGCCAGACTCGGGGGGCGCGGCACAGATACGCAGTATTTT

j_call: TRBJ2-5
d_call: TRBD2
clone_size: .
v_call: TRBV5-1
cdr3_aa: CASSLSGRWETQYF
cdr3_nt: TGCGCCAGCAGCTTGAGCGGGAGATGGGAGACCCAGTACTTC

j_call: TRBJ2-5
d_call: TRBD2
clone_size: .
v_call: TRBV9
cdr3_aa: CASSATSARTQYF
cdr3_nt: TGTGCCAGCAGCGCGACTAGCGCAAGGACCCAGTACTTC

j_call: TRBJ2-4
d_call: TRBD2
clone_size: .
v_call: TRBV19
cdr3_aa: CASSMIAGASKNIQYF
cdr3_nt: TGTGCCAGTAGTATGATCGCGGGAGCATCCAAAAACATTCAGTACTTC

j_call: TRBJ2-5
d_call: TRBD2
clone_size: .
v_call: TRBV5-1
cdr3_aa: CASSLGGLAGKETQYF
cdr3_nt: TGCGCCAGCAGCTTGGGAGGACTAGCGGGAAAAGAGACCCAGTACTTC

j_call: TRBJ2-7
d_call: TRBD2
clone_size: .
v_call: TRBV9
cdr3_aa: CASSVDGGVSREQYF
cdr3_nt: TGTGCCAGCAGCGTAGACGGGGGGGTATCGCGGGAGCAGTACTTC

j_call: TRBJ2-7
d_call: .
clone_size: .
v_call: TRBV6-5
cdr3_aa: CASSPGVTGEQYF
cdr3_nt: TGTGCCAGCAGCCCCGGGGTCACGGGGGAGCAGTACTTC

j_call: TRBJ2-5
d_call: .
clone_size: .
v_call: TRBV7-8
cdr3_aa: CASSSWGSQETQYF
cdr3_nt: TGTGCCAGCAGCTCCTGGGGCAGCCAAGAGACCCAGTACTTC